This T cell receptor (beta chain) was sequenced for a study of blood T cell repertoires in COVID-19. TCRdb keeps only in-frame clones here, not all; method: immunoSEQ multiplex PCR. The table has some 200,000 clones, around 94% seen once. V shed 4 bases and J shed 2 bases, with 10 bases lying between them. Germline CDR1 reads SGDLS; CDR2 reads YYNGEE. The CDR3 contains 13 residues. Sequencing was done on a sample of peripheral blood. This chain links TRBV9 with TRBJ2-7; D ambiguous. This sequence originates from a young man with COVID-19, enrolled during active disease. The CDR3 DNA is TGTGCCAGCAGCCCCGGGTCCCCCTACGAGCAGTACTTC. Translating gives CASSPGSPYEQYF.